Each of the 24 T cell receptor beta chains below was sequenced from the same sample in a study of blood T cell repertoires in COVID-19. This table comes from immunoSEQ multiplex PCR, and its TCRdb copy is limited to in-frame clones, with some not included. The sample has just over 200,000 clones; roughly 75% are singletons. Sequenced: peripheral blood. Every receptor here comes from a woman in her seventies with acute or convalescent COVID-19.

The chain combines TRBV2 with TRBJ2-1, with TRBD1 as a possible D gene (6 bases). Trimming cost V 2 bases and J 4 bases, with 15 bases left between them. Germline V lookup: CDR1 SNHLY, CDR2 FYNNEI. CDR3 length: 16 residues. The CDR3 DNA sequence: TGTGCCAGCAGTGAAAATCTGAGGACAGATTACAATGAGCAGTTCTTC. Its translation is CASSENLRTDYNEQFF.

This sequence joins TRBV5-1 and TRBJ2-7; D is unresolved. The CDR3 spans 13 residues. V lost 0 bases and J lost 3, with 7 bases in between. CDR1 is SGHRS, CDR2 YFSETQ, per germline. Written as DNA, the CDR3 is TGCGCCAGCAGCTTGGGTCTTATCTACGAGCAGTACTTC. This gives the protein CASSLGLIYEQYF.

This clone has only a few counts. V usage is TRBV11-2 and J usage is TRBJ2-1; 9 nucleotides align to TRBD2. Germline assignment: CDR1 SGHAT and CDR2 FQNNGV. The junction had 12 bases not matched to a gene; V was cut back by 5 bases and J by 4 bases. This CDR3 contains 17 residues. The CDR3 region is CASSVLASGVLYNEQFF. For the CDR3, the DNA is TGTGCCAGCAGCGTCCTTGCTAGCGGGGTCCTTTACAATGAGCAGTTCTTC.

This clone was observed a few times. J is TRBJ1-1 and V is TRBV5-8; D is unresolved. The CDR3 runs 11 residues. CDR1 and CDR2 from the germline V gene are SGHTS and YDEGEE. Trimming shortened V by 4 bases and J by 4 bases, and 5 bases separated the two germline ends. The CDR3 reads CASSRFTEAFF. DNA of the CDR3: TGTGCCAGCAGCCGGTTCACTGAAGCTTTCTTT. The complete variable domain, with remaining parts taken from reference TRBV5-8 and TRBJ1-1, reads EAGVTQSPTHLIKTRGQQATLRCSPISGHTSVYWYQQALGLGLQFLLWYDEGEERNRGNFPPRFSGRQFPNYSSELNVNALELEDSALYLCASSRFTEAFFGQGTRLTVV.

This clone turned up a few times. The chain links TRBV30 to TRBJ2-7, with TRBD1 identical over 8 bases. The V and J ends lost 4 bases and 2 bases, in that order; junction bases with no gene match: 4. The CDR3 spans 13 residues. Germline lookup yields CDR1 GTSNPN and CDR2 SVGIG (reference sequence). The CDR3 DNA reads TGTGCCTGGACGGGACAGGCTGCCTACGAGCAGTACTTC. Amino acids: CAWTGQAAYEQYF.

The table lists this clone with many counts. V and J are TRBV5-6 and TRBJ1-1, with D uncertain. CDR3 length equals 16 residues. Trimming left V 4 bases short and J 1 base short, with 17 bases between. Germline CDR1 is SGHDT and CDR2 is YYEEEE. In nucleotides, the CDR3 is TGTGCCAGCAGCCCGGTGGGAGGGCCGGGGAACACTGAAGCTTTCTTT. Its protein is CASSPVGGPGNTEAFF.

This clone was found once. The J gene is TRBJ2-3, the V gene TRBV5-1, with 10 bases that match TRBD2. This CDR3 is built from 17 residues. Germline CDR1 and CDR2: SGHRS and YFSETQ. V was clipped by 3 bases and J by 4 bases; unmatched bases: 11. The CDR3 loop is CASSSGGRLAGADTQYF. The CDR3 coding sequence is TGCGCCAGCAGCTCGGGGGGAAGGCTAGCGGGAGCAGATACGCAGTATTTT. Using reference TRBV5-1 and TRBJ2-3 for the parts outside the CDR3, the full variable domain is KAGVTQTPRYLIKTRGQQVTLSCSPISGHRSVSWYQQTPGQGLQFLFEYFSETQRNKGNFPGRFSGRQFSNSRSEMNVSTLELGDSALYLCASSSGGRLAGADTQYFGPGTRLTVL.

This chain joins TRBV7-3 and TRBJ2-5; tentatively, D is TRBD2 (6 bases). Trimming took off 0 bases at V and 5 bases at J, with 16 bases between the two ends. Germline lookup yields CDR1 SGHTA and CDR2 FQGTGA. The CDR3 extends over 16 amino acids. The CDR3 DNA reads TGTGCCAGCAGCTTAACCGTTGGTCCGGGGGTTGAGACCCAGTACTTC. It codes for CASSLTVGPGVETQYF.

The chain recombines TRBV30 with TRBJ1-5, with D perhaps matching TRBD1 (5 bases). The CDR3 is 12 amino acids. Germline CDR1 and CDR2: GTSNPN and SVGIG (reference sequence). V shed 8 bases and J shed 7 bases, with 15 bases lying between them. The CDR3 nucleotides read TGTGCCGCTTCAGGGAAGGGCCAGCCCCAGCATTTT. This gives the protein CAASGKGQPQHF.

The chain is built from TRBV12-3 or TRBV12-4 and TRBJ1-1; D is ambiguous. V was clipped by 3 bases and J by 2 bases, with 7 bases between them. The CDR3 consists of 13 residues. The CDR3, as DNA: TGTGCCAGCAGTTTGGGCGTAAACACTGAAGCTTTCTTT. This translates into CASSLGVNTEAFF.

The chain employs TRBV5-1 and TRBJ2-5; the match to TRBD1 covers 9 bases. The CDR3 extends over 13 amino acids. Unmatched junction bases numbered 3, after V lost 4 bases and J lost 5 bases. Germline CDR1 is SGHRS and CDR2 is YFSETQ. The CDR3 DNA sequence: TGCGCCAGCAGCGGGACAGGGTTGGAGACCCAGTACTTC. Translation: CASSGTGLETQYF.

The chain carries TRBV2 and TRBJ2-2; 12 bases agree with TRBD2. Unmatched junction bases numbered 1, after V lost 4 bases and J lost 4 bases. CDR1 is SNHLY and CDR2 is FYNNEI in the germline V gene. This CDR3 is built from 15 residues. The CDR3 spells CASSGTSGVTGELFF. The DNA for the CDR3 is TGTGCCAGCAGTGGGACTAGCGGGGTCACCGGGGAGCTGTTTTTT.

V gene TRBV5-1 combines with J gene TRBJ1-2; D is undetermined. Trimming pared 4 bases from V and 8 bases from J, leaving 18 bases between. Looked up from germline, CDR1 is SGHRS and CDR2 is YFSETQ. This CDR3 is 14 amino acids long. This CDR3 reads CASSPERQATGYTF. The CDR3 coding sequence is TGCGCCAGCAGCCCGGAACGGCAGGCGACGGGCTACACCTTC.

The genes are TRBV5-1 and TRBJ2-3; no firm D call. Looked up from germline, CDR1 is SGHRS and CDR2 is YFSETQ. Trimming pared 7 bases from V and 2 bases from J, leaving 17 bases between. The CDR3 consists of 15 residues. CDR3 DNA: TGCGCCAGCGGGTTCGCGGATCAACTCACAGATACGCAGTATTTT. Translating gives CASGFADQLTDTQYF.

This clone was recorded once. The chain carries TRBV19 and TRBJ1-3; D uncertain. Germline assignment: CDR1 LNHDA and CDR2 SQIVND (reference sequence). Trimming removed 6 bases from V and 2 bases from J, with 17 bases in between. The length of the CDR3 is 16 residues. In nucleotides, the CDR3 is TGTGCCAGTAGGGAGGGTGGGAACCAGCCTGGAAACACCATATATTTT. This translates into CASREGGNQPGNTIYF.

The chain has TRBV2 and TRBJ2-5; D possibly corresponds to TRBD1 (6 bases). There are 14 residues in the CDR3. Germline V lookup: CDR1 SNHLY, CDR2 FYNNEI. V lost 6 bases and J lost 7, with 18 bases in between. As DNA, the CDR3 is TGTGCCAGCAGGGGTGGGCAGGGGTTCGGGACCCAGTACTTC. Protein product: CASRGGQGFGTQYF.

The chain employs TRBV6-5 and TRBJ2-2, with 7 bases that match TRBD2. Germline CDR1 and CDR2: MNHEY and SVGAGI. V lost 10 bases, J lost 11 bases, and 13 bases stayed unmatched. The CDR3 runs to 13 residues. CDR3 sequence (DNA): TGTGCCACATCAAGGGGAGGGCCGGGAGAGCTGTTTTTT. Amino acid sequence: CATSRGGPGELFF.

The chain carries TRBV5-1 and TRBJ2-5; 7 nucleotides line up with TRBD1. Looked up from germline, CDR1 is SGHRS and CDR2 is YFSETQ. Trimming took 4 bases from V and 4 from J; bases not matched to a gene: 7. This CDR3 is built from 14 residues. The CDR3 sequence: CASSQGQAGETQYF. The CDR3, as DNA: TGCGCCAGCAGCCAAGGACAGGCGGGAGAGACCCAGTACTTC.

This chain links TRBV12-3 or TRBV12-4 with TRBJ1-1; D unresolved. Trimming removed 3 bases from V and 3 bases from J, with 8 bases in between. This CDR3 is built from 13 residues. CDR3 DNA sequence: TGTGCCAGCAGTTTTGACGGAGACACTGAAGCTTTCTTT. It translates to CASSFDGDTEAFF.

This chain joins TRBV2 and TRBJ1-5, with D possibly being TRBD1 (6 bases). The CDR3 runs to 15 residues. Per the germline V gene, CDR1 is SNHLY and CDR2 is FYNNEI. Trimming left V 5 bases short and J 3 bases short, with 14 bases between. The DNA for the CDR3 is TGTGCCAGCAGTTTAGATGGACAGATCAATCAGCCCCAGCATTTT. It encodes CASSLDGQINQPQHF.

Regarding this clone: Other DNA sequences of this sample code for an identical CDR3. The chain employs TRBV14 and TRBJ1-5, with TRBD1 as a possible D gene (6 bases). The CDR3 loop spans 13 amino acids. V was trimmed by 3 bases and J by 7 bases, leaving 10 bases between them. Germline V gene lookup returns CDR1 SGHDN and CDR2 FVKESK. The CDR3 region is CASSQGAGQPQHF. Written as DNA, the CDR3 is TGTGCCAGCAGCCAGGGGGCTGGGCAGCCCCAGCATTTT.

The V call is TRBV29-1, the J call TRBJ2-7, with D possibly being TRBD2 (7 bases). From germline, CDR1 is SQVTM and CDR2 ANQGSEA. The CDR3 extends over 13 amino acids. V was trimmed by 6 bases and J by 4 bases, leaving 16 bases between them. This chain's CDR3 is CSVGEGHQYEQYF. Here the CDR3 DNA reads TGCAGCGTCGGGGAGGGACACCAATACGAGCAGTACTTC.

Written as DNA, the CDR3 is TGTGCCAGCAGCCGGGACTTTAATTCACCCCTCCACTTT. Translated: CASSRDFNSPLHF. The chain carries TRBV7-2 and TRBJ1-6; D possibly corresponds to TRBD1 (5 bases). With 5 bases removed from V and 6 bases from J, the gap between germline ends came to 8 bases. The CDR3 spans 13 residues. Germline V gene sequence: CDR1 SGHTA, CDR2 FQGNSA.

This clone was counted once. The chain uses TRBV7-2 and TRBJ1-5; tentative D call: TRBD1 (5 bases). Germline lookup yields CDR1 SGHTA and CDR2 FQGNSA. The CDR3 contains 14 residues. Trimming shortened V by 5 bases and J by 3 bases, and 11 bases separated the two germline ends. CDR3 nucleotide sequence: TGTGCCAGCAGCCCCCGACAGCCCAATCAGCCCCAGCATTTT. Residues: CASSPRQPNQPQHF.